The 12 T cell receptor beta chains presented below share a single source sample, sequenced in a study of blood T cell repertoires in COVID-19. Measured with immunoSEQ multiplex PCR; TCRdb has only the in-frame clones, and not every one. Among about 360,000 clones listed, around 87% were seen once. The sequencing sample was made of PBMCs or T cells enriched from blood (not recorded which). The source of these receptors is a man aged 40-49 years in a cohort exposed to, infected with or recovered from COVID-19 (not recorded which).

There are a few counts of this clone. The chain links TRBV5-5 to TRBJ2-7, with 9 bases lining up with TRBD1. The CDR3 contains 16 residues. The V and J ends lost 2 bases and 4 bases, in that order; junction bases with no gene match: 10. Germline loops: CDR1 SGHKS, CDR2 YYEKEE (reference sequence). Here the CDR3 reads CASSFQPGTGRYEQYF. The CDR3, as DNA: TGTGCCAGCAGCTTTCAGCCCGGGACAGGGAGGTACGAGCAGTACTTC. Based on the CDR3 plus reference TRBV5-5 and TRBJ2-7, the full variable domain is DAGVTQSPTHLIKTRGQQVTLRCSPISGHKSVSWYQQVLGQGPQFIFQYYEKEERGRGNFPDRFSARQFPNYSSELNVNALLLGDSALYLCASSFQPGTGRYEQYFGPGTRLTVT.

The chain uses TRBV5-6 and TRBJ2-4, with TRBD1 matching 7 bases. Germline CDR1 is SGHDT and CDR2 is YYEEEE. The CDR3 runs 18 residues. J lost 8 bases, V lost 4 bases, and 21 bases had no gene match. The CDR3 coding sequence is TGTGCCAGCAGCCGGGACAGAGATACCAATCTAAGGTCAGACATTCAGTACTTC. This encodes CASSRDRDTNLRSDIQYF.

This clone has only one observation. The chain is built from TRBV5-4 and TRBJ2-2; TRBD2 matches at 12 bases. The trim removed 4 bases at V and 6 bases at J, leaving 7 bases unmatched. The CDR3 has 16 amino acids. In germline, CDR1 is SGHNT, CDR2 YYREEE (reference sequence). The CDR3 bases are TGTGCCAGCAGCCACTCTAGCGGGAGGGGTCCCGGGGAGCTGTTTTTT. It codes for CASSHSSGRGPGELFF.

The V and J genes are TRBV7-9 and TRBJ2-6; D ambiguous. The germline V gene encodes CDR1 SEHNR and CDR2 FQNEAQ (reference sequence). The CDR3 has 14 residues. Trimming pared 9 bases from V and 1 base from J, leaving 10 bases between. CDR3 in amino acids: CASTLLSGANVLTF. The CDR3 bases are TGTGCCAGTACCCTTCTTTCTGGGGCCAACGTCCTGACTTTC.

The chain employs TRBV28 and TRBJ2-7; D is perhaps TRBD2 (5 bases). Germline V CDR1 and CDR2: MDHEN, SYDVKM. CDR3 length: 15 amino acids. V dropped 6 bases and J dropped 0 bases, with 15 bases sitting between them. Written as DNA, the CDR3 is TGTGCCAGCAGCCCCAGGACGGGGAACTCCTACGAGCAGTACTTC. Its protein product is CASSPRTGNSYEQYF.

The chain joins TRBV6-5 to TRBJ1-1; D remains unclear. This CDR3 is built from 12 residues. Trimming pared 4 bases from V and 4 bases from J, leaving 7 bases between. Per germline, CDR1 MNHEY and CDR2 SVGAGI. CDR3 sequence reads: CASSSGSTEAFF. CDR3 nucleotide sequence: TGTGCCAGCAGTTCCGGGAGCACTGAAGCTTTCTTT.

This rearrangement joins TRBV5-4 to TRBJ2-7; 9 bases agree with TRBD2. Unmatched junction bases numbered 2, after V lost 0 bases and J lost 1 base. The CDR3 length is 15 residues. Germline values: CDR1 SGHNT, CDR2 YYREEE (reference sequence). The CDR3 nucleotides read TGTGCCAGCAGCTTGGGCGGGAGGGCATCCTACGAGCAGTACTTC. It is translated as CASSLGGRASYEQYF. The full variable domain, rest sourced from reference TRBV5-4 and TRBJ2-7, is ETGVTQSPTHLIKTRGQQVTLRCSSQSGHNTVSWYQQALGQGPQFIFQYYREEENGRGNFPPRFSGLQFPNYSSELNVNALELDDSALYLCASSLGGRASYEQYFGPGTRLTVT.

CDR3 sequence: CASSSDRTSGDTQYF. The CDR3 DNA follows: TGTGCCAGCAGCTCAGACCGGACTAGCGGAGATACGCAGTATTTT. This chain joins TRBV7-2 and TRBJ2-3; 10 bases are shared with TRBD2. J gave up 5 bases and V 4 bases, and 6 bases lay outside the gene matches. CDR3 length equals 15 residues. Germline V gene lookup returns CDR1 SGHTA and CDR2 FQGNSA.

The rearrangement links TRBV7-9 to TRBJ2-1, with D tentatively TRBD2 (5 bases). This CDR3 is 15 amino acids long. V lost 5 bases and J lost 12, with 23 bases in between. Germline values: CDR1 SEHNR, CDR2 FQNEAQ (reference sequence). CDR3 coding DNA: TGTGCCAGCAGCCCCTGGCAGCGTCAGGTCAGCGGGCAGTTCTTC. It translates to CASSPWQRQVSGQFF.

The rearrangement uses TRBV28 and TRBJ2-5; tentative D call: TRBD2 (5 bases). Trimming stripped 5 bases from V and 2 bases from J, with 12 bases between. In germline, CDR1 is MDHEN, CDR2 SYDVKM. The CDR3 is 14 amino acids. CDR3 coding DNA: TGTGCCAGCAGTGTCCCGGGAACTCAAGAGACCCAGTACTTC. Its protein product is CASSVPGTQETQYF.

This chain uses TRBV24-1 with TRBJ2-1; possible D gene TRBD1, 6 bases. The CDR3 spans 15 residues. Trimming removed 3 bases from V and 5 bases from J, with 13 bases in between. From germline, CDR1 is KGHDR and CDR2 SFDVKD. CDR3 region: CATSDVSKGDNEQFF. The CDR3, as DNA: TGTGCCACCAGTGATGTGTCTAAGGGGGACAATGAGCAGTTCTTC.

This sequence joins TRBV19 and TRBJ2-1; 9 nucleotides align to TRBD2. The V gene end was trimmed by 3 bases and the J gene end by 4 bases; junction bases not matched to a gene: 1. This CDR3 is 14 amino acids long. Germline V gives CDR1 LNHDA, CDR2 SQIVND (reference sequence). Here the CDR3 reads CASSMGLAYNEQFF. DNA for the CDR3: TGTGCCAGTAGTATGGGACTAGCTTACAATGAGCAGTTCTTC. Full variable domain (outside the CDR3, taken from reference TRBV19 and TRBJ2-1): DGGITQSPKYLFRKEGQNVTLSCEQNLNHDAMYWYRQDPGQGLRLIYYSQIVNDFQKGDIAEGYSVSREKKESFPLTVTSAQKNPTAFYLCASSMGLAYNEQFFGPGTRLTVL.